This TCR beta chain was recovered during a study of blood T cell repertoires in COVID-19. Looking at the study overall: Samples came from the United States, Italy and Spain, spanning acute and convalescent COVID-19.

The germline gives CDR1 MNHNS, CDR2 SASEGT. This CDR3 contains 14 residues. V was pared by 2 bases and J by 7 bases, with 11 bases between. In the original workflow: Amplifying reference gene primers gave estimates of nucleated cell counts. Some clones are missing from TCRdb's copy, which holds only in-frame ones; the method was immunoSEQ multiplex PCR. D and trimming were read from the DNA, whereas the V and J calls and clone size are those reported in that table. The sample consists of some 310,000 clones, about 90% of them appearing once. Enrolled through a virtual design, the participants were between roughly 18 and 100 years of age and came from under 30 US areas. For recovered donors of Cohort 3, there were two negative PCRs, clearance, or symptom resolution.

Source material: PBMCs or T cells enriched from blood (not recorded which). The gene calls are TRBV6-1 and TRBJ1-4; D call uncertain. The source is a woman aged 25-40 years who had recovered from COVID-19. The chain's CDR3 is CASSEIQTGEKLFF. CDR3 DNA: TGTGCCAGCAGTGAAATTCAGACTGGTGAAAAACTGTTTTTT.